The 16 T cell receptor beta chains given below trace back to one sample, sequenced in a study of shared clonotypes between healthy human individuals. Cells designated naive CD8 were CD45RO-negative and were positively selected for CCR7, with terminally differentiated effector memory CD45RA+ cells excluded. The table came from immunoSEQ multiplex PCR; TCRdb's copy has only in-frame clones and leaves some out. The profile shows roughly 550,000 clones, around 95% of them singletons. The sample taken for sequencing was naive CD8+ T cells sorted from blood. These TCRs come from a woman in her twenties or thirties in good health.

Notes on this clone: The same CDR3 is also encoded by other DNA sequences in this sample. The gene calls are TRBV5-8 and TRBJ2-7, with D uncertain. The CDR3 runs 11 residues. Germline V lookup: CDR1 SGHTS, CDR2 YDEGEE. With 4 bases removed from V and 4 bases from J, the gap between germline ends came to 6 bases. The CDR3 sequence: CASSLGYEQYF. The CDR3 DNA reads TGTGCCAGCAGCCTGGGGTACGAGCAGTACTTC.

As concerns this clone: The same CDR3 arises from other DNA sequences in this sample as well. DNA of the CDR3: TGTGCCAGCAGCTTGGGACAGAGCTCCTACGAGCAGTACTTC. Its protein product is CASSLGQSSYEQYF. The rearrangement joins TRBV5-6 to TRBJ2-7; D perhaps matches TRBD1 (5 bases). CDR1 SGHDT and CDR2 YYEEEE come from the germline V gene. This CDR3 comprises 14 residues. The V gene lost 0 bases and the J gene lost 0 bases, with 7 bases spanning the gap.

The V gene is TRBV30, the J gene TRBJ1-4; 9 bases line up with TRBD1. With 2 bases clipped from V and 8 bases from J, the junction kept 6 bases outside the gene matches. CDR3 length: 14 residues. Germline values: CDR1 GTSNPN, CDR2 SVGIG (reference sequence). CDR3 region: CAWSSGTGREKLFF. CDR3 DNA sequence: TGTGCCTGGAGTTCCGGGACAGGGAGAGAAAAACTGTTTTTT.

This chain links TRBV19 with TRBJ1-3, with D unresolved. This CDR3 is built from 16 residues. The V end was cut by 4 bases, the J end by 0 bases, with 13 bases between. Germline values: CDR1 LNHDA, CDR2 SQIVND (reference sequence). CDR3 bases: TGTGCCAGTAGTACCTACGGAAGAGCCTCTGGAAACACCATATATTTT. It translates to CASSTYGRASGNTIYF.

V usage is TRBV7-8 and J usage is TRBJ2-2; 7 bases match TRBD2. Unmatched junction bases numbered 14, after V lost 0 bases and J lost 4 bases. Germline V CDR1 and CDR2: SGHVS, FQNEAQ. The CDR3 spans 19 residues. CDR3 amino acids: CASSLASPRGAGITGELFF. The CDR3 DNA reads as TGTGCCAGCAGCTTAGCTTCCCCCCGGGGAGCGGGAATCACCGGGGAGCTGTTTTTT.

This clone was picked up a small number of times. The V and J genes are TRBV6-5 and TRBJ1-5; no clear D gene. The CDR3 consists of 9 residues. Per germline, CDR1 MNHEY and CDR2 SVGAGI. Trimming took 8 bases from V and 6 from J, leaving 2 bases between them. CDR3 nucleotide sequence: TGTGCCAGCGGTCAGCCCCAGCATTTT. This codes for CASGQPQHF.

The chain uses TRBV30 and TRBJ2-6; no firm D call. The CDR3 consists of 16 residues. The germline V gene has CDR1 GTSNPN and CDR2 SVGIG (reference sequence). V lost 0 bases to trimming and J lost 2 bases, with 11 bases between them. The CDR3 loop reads CAWSVLRHPGANVLTF. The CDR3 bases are TGTGCCTGGAGTGTACTCCGACACCCTGGGGCCAACGTCCTGACTTTC.

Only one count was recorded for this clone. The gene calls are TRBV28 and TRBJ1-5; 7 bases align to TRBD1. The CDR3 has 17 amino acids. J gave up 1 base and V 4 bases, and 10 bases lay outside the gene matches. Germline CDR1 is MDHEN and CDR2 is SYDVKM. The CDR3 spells CASSSYRGRRSNQPQHF. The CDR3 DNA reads TGTGCCAGCAGTTCTTACAGGGGCCGGCGGAGCAATCAGCCCCAGCATTTT. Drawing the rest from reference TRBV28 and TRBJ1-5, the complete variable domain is DVKVTQSSRYLVKRTGEKVFLECVQDMDHENMFWYRQDPGLGLRLIYFSYDVKMKEKGDIPEGYSVSREKKERFSLILESASTNQTSMYLCASSSYRGRRSNQPQHFGDGTRLSIL.

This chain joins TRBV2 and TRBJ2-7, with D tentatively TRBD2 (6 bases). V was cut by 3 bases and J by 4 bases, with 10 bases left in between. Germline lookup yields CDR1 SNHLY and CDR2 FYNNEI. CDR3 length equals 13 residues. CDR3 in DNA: TGTGCCAGCAGTGAGGAGGGGATTTACGAGCAGTACTTC. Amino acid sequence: CASSEEGIYEQYF. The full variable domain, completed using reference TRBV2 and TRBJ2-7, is EPEVTQTPSHQVTQMGQEVILRCVPISNHLYFYWYRQILGQKVEFLVSFYNNEISEKSEIFDDQFSVERPDGSNFTLKIRSTKLEDSAMYFCASSEEGIYEQYFGPGTRLTVT.

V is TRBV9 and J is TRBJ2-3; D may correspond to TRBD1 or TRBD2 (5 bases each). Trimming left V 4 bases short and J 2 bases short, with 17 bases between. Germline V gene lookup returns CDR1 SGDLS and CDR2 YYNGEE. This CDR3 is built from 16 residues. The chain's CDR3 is CASSYGTIQTTDTQYF. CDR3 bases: TGTGCCAGCAGCTACGGGACGATCCAAACCACAGATACGCAGTATTTT.

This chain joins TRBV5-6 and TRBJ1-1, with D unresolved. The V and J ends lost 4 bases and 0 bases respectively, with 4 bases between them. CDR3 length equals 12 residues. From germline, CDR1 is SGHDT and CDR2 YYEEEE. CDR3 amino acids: CASSVMNTEAFF. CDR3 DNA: TGTGCCAGCAGCGTGATGAACACTGAAGCTTTCTTT.

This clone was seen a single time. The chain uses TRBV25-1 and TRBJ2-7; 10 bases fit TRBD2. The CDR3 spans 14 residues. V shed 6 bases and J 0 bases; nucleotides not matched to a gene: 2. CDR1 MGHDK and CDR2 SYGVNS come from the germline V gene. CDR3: CASRASGSSYEQYF. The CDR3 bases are TGTGCCAGCAGGGCTAGCGGGAGCTCCTACGAGCAGTACTTC.

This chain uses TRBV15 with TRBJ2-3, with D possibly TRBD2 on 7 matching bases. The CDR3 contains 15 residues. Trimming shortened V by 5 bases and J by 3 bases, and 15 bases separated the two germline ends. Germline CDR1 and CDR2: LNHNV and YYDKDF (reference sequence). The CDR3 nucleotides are TGTGCCACCAGCGAGTCGGGGGGCTGGACAGATACGCAGTATTTT. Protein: CATSESGGWTDTQYF.

The CDR3 region is CASSLVGGGEQYF. In nucleotides, the CDR3 is TGTGCCAGCAGCTTAGTCGGAGGGGGCGAGCAGTACTTC. The rearrangement joins TRBV13 to TRBJ2-7; TRBD1 or TRBD2 may be the D gene (6 bases each). V dropped 1 base and J dropped 6 bases, with 10 bases sitting between them. This CDR3 is 13 amino acids long. CDR1 is PRHDT, CDR2 FYEKMQ, per germline (reference sequence).

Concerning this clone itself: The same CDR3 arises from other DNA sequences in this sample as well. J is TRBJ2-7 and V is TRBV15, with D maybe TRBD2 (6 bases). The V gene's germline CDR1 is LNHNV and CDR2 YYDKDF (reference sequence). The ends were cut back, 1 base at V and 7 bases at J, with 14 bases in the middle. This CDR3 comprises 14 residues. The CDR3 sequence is CATSRGGESREQYF. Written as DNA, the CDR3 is TGTGCCACCAGCAGAGGGGGGGAGTCGAGGGAGCAGTACTTC. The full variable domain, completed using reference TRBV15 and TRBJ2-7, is DAMVIQNPRYQVTQFGKPVTLSCSQTLNHNVMYWYQQKSSQAPKLLFHYYDKDFNNEADTPDNFQSRRPNTSFCFLDIRSPGLGDTAMYLCATSRGGESREQYFGPGTRLTVT.

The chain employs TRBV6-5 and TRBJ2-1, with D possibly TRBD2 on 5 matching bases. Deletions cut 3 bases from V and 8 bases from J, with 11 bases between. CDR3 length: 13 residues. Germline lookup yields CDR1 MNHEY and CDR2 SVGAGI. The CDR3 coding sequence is TGTGCCAGCAGTTATGGTCCCGGGGATGAGCAGTTCTTC. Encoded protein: CASSYGPGDEQFF.